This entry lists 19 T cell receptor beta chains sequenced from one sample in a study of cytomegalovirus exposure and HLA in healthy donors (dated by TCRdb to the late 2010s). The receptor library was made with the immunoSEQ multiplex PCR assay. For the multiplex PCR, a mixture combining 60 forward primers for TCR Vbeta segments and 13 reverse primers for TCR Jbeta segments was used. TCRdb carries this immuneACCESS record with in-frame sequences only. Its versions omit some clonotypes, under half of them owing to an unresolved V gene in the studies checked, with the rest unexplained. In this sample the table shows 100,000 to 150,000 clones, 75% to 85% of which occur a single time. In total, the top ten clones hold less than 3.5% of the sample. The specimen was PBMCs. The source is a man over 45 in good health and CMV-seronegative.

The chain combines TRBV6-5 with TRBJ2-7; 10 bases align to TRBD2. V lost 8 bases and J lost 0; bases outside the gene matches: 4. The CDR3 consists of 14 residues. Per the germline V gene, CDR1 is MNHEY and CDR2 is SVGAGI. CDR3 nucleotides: TGTGCCAGCGATTCTAGCGGGAGCTCCTACGAGCAGTACTTC. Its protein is CASDSSGSSYEQYF.

The CDR3 reads CASSRDRMNTEAFF. As DNA, the CDR3 is TGCGCCAGCAGTCGGGACAGGATGAACACTGAAGCTTTCTTT. The chain recombines TRBV4-1 with TRBJ1-1; 8 bases are shared with TRBD1. Per the germline V gene, CDR1 is MGHRA and CDR2 is YSYEKL. The V and J ends lost 6 bases and 0 bases, in that order; junction bases with no gene match: 3. The length of the CDR3 is 14 residues.

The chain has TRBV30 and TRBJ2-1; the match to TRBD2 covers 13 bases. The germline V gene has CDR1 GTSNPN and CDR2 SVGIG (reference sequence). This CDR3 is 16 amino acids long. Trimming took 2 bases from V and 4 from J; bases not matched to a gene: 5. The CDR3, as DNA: TGTGCCTGGAGTCTACGGACTAGCGGGGGTTACAATGAGCAGTTCTTC. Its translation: CAWSLRTSGGYNEQFF.

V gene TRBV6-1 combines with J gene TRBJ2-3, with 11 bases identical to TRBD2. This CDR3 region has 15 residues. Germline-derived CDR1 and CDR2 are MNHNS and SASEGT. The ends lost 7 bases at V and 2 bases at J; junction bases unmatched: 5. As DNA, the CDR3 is TGTGCCAGCAACTTACTAGCGGGAGTCACAGATACGCAGTATTTT. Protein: CASNLLAGVTDTQYF.

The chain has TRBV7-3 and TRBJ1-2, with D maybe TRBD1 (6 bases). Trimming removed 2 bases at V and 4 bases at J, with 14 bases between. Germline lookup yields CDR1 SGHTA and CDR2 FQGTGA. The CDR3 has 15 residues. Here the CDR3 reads CASSLVGGGVYGYTF. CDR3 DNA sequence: TGTGCCAGCAGCTTAGTAGGGGGAGGGGTCTATGGCTACACCTTC.

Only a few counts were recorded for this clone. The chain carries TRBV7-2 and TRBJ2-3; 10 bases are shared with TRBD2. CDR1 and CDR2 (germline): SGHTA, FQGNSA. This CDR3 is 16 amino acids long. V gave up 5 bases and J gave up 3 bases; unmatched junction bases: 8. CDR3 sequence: CASSRVAGGATDTQYF. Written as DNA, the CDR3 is TGTGCCAGCAGCCGGGTAGCGGGGGGAGCTACAGATACGCAGTATTTT.

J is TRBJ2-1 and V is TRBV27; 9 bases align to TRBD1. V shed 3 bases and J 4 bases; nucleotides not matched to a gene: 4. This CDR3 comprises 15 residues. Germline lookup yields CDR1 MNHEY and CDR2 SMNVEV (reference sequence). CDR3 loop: CASSFRTGVYNEQFF. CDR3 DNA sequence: TGTGCCAGCAGTTTTCGGACAGGGGTTTACAATGAGCAGTTCTTC.

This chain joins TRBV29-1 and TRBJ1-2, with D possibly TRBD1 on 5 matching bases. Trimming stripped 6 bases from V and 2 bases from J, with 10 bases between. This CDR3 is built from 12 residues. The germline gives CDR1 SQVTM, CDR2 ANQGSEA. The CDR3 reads CSVGGENYGYTF. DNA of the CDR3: TGCAGCGTGGGGGGGGAAAACTATGGCTACACCTTC.

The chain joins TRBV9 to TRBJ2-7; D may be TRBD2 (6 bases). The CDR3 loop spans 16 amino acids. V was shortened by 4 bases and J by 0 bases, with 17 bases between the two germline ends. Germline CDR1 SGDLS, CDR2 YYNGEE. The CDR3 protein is CASSPAGTPSSYEQYF. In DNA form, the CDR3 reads TGTGCCAGCAGCCCCGCCGGGACTCCGAGCTCCTACGAGCAGTACTTC.

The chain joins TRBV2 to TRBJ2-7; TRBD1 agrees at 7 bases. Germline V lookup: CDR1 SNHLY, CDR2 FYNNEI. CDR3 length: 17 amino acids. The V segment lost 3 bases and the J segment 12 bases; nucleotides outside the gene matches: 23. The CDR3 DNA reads TGTGCCAGCAGTGATGGTGGCCGCTGGGACAGCCAAAAGGTGGGGTACTTC. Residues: CASSDGGRWDSQKVGYF.

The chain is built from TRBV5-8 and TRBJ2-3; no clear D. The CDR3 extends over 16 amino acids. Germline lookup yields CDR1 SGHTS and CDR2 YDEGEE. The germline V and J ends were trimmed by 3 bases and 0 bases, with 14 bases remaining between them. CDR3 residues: CASSSSRVASTDTQYF. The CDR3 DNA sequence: TGTGCCAGCAGCTCTAGTCGGGTGGCTAGCACAGATACGCAGTATTTT. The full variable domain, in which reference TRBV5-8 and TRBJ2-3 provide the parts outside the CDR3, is EAGVTQSPTHLIKTRGQQATLRCSPISGHTSVYWYQQALGLGLQFLLWYDEGEERNRGNFPPRFSGRQFPNYSSELNVNALELEDSALYLCASSSSRVASTDTQYFGPGTRLTVL.

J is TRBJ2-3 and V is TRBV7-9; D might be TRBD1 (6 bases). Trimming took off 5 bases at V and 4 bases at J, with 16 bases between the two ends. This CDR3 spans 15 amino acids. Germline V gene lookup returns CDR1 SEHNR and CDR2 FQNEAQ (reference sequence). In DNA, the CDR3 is TGTGCCAGCAGCCTGTGGGGGCCCGGGGCAGATACGCAGTATTTT. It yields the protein CASSLWGPGADTQYF.

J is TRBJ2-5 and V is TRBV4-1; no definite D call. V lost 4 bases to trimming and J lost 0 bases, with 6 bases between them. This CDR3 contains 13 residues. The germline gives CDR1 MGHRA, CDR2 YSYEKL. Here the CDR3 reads CASSRSDQETQYF. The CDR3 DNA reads TGCGCCAGCAGCCGGTCAGACCAAGAGACCCAGTACTTC.

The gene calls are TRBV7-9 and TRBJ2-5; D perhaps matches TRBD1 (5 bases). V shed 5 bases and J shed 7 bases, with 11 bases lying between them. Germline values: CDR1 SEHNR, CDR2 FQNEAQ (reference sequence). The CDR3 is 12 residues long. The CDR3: CASSPGSRTQYF. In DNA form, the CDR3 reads TGTGCCAGCAGCCCAGGGTCACGGACCCAGTACTTC.

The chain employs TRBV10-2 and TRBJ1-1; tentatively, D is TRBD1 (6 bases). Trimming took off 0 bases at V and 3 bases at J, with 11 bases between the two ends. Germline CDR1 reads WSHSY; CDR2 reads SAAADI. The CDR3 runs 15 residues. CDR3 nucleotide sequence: TGCGCCAGCAGTGAGTCGTGGGGACATTACACTGAAGCTTTCTTT. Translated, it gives CASSESWGHYTEAFF.

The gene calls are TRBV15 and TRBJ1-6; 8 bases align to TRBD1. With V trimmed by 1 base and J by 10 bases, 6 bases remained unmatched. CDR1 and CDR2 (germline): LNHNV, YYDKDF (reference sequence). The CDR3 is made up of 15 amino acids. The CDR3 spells CATSRARQGYSPLHF. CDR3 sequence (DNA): TGTGCCACCAGCAGAGCAAGACAGGGGTACTCACCCCTCCACTTT.

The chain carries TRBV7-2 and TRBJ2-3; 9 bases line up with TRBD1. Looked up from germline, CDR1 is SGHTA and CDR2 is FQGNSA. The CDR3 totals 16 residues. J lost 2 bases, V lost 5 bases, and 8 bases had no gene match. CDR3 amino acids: CASSGGTGSITDTQYF. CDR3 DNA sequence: TGTGCCAGCAGCGGGGGGACAGGGAGTATCACAGATACGCAGTATTTT.

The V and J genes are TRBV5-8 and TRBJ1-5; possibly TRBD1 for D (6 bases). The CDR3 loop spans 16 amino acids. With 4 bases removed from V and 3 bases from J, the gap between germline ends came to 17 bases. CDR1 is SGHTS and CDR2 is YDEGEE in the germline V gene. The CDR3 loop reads CASSLAWDIANQPQHF. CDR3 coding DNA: TGTGCCAGCAGCCTGGCCTGGGACATCGCCAATCAGCCCCAGCATTTT.

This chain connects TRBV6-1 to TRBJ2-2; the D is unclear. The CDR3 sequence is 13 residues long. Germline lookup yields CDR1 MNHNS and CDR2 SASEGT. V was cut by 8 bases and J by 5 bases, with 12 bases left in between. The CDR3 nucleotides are TGTGCCAGCTCCTCAGGTCAGACCGGGGAGCTGTTTTTT. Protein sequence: CASSSGQTGELFF.